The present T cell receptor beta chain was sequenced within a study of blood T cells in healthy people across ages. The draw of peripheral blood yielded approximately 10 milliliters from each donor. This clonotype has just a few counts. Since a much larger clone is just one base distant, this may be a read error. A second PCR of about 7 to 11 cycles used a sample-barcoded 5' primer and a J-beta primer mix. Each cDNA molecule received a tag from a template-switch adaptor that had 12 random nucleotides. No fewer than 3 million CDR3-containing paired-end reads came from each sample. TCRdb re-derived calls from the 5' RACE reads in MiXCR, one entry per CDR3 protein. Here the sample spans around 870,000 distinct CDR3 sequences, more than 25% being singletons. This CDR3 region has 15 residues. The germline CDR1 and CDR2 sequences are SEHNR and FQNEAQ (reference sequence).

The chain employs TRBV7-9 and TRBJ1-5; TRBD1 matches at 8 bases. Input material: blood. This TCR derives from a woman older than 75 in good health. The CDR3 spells CASSLAAGGNRPQHF. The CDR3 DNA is TGTGCCAGCAGCTTAGCTGCAGGGGGCAATCGGCCCCAGCATTTT.